Ten or more counts support the clone carrying this TCR beta chain. Its antigen is as yet unknown. This CDR3 contains 14 residues. The ends were cut back, 2 bases at V and 7 bases at J, with 9 bases in the middle. Germline V gives CDR1 MNHEY, CDR2 SVGEGT. Time point noted: patch test 1, 2 weeks after DPC sensitization. Treatment here: therapeutic diphenylcyclopropenone sensitization with weekly scalp DPC. Via MiXCR, TCRdb re-called the RACE reads, giving one row per CDR3 protein. Of around 110,000 distinct CDR3 sequences in the sample, roughly an eighth were seen once. This sample is drawn from a study of human T cells and chemical hapten exposure. About the research overall: Donors were sensitized with 2% DPC on the upper inner arm. Alopecia areata, totalis or universalis was found in mostly female patients. General study findings and limits: Positively correlated with patch test score were the counts of PT1 expanded TCRs.

This material consisted of whole blood, taken in connection with sensitization to the hapten diphenylcyclopropenone (DPC). This chain connects TRBV6-2 or TRBV6-3 to TRBJ1-6; D is unclear. This receptor was obtained from a woman between 50 and 59 years old with alopecia areata. Some clones in this sample may be carry-over from other donors' samples. The CDR3 here is CASSYGQLNSPLHF. The CDR3 nucleotides are TGTGCCAGCAGTTACGGGCAGTTAAATTCACCCCTCCACTTT.